A selection of T cell receptor beta chains follows, all from one sample in a study of molecular identifiers for immune sequencing clone quantification. One entry per CDR3 protein results from TCRdb running MiXCR on the PCR reads. The repertoire has approximately 500,000 distinct CDR3 sequences, about a fifth of them found once; the top ten carry more than 0.8%. Sequencing was carried out using naive CD8+ T cells from blood, with Jurkat cell RNA spiked in. These receptor sequences come from a human donor in good health. Some libraries in this study had Jurkat cell RNA spiked in. Both conserved end residues are part of each CDR3. A D gene is named only where the DNA matches it firmly. Size is stated for part of the rows, as once, few or many counts, or as a class when the clone is expanded.

v_gene,len,j_gene,abundance,d_gene,CDR3nt,CDR3aa
TRBV20-1,15,TRBJ2-7,-,-,TGCAGTGCTAGAGCCCTACTCCGGGCACCCTACGAGCAGTACTTC,CSARALLRAPYEQYF
TRBV4-3,17,TRBJ2-7,many,TRBD1,TGCGCCAGCAGCCAAGGAATGCTCGGGACAGGGTCATACGAGCAGTACTTC,CASSQGMLGTGSYEQYF
TRBV4-1,15,TRBJ2-5,many,TRBD2,TGCGCCAGCAGCCAAGAGCGGGGGGAGAAAGAGACCCAGTACTTC,CASSQERGEKETQYF
TRBV6-2/TRBV6-3,16,TRBJ1-5,many,-,TGTGCCAGCAGCCCCAGGACTGGGGACGGTCTCCCGCCCCAGCATTTT,CASSPRTGDGLPPQHF
TRBV9,11,TRBJ2-7,many,-,TGTGCCAGCGGCAGTGACTACGAGCAGTACTTC,CASGSDYEQYF
TRBV7-9,14,TRBJ2-5,many,-,TGTGCCAGCAGCTCGGGACACCAGCAAGAGACCCAGTACTTC,CASSSGHQQETQYF
TRBV23-1,19,TRBJ2-5,many,TRBD1,TGCGCCAGCAGTCACCGACCGGGACAGGGGGCACCATTGGGCGAGACCCAGTACTTC,CASSHRPGQGAPLGETQYF
TRBV27,15,TRBJ2-5,many,TRBD2,TGTGCCAGCAGTTTACTAGCGGGGGGCCAAGAGACCCAGTACTTC,CASSLLAGGQETQYF
TRBV6-5,16,TRBJ2-3,few,TRBD1,TGTGCCAGCAGTTACCTGACAGGGGGCGGAACAGATACGCAGTATTTT,CASSYLTGGGTDTQYF
TRBV5-6,16,TRBJ2-3,many,TRBD1,TGTGCCAGCAGCTTTGGGACAGGGGTAGGCACAGATACGCAGTATTTT,CASSFGTGVGTDTQYF
TRBV28,14,TRBJ1-3,few,-,TGTGCCAGCAGCGCAGGGTTCAATGGAAACACCATATATTTT,CASSAGFNGNTIYF
TRBV4-1,14,TRBJ1-2,many,-,TGCGCCAGCAGCCAAGTACAGGATAACTATGGCTACACCTTC,CASSQVQDNYGYTF
TRBV28,16,TRBJ1-1,-,TRBD1,TGTGCCAGCAGTTTGTCTCTAACAGGGGTGAACACTGAAGCTTTCTTT,CASSLSLTGVNTEAFF
TRBV20-1,16,TRBJ2-3,many,-,TGCAGTGCTAGAGATCTCAACGGAGCCAGCACAGATACGCAGTATTTT,CSARDLNGASTDTQYF
TRBV7-3,15,TRBJ2-7,-,TRBD1,TGTGCCAGCAGCTTAGCAACAGGGGATCGGTACGAGCAGTACTTC,CASSLATGDRYEQYF
TRBV24-1,12,TRBJ2-2,many,-,TGTGCCACCAGTGGAGGAACCGGGGAGCTGTTTTTT,CATSGGTGELFF
TRBV9,15,TRBJ2-7,-,TRBD1,TGTGCCAGCAGCCCTGACAGGGATGGTTCCTACGAGCAGTACTTC,CASSPDRDGSYEQYF
TRBV7-9,15,TRBJ1-2,-,-,TGTGCCAGCAGCTTAGAGGCCGGGGGGATCTATGGCTACACCTTC,CASSLEAGGIYGYTF
TRBV20-1,13,TRBJ2-3,few,-,TGCAGTGCTAGTCTAGCTAGTCCAGATACGCAGTATTTT,CSASLASPDTQYF
TRBV4-3,17,TRBJ2-2,-,TRBD2,TGCGCCAGCAGCCAAGATGTGGATCTAGCGGGAGCCGGGGAGCTGTTTTTT,CASSQDVDLAGAGELFF
TRBV4-1,18,TRBJ1-4,few,-,TGCGCCAGCAGCCTAACGCCGGGACACCTCGCAACTAATGAAAAACTGTTTTTT,CASSLTPGHLATNEKLFF
TRBV5-6,16,TRBJ1-1,-,-,TGTGCCAGCAGCCCTCCCCGGGCCCATCTGAACACTGAAGCTTTCTTT,CASSPPRAHLNTEAFF
TRBV7-9,13,TRBJ1-4,many,-,TGTGCCAGCAGCTCCGACGGAGGGGAAAAACTGTTTTTT,CASSSDGGEKLFF
TRBV13,19,TRBJ2-3,-,TRBD2,TGTGCCAGCAGCTCCGTAGATCACGGGACTAGCGGGGGGAAAGGTACGCAGTATTTT,CASSSVDHGTSGGKGTQYF
TRBV3-1,14,TRBJ2-7,many,TRBD1,TGTGCCAGCAGCTTAGGGACAGGGGATGTCGAGCAGTACTTC,CASSLGTGDVEQYF
TRBV14,17,TRBJ2-4,many,TRBD2,TGTGCCAGCAGCCAAGAAGCCCCGGGACTAGCGGGAGTGTTGAAGTACTTC,CASSQEAPGLAGVLKYF
TRBV30,12,TRBJ2-3,few,-,TGTGCCTGGAGCGCCCTGGGGGGTACGCAGTATTTT,CAWSALGGTQYF
TRBV7-6,15,TRBJ2-5,many,TRBD2,TGTGCCAGCAGCTCGACTAGCGGGGGAGAAGAGACCCAGTACTTC,CASSSTSGGEETQYF
TRBV5-3,14,TRBJ2-5,once,-,TGTGCCAGCAGCTGGTACAACTCGCAAGAGACCCAGCACTTC,CASSWYNSQETQHF
TRBV20-1,17,TRBJ2-3,-,-,TGCAGTGCTAGAGGACCAGCGCCAGCCCCAGACACAGATACGCAGTATTTT,CSARGPAPAPDTDTQYF
TRBV13,15,TRBJ1-1,few,TRBD1,TGTGCCAGCATCCCACAGGGGGCGTGGAACACTGAAGCTTTCTTT,CASIPQGAWNTEAFF